These 14 T cell receptor beta chains share one sample of origin, sequenced in a study of cytomegalovirus exposure and HLA in healthy donors. The PCR employed 60 Vbeta primers together with 13 Jbeta primers. The table came from immunoSEQ multiplex PCR; TCRdb's copy has only in-frame clones and leaves some out. The repertoire consists of roughly 130,000 clones, with over 65% occurring once and the leading ten covering about 8%. The sample consisted of PBMCs. The receptors derive from a woman in her thirties or forties in good health and CMV-seropositive.

Points on this clone: Different DNA sequences within this sample yield the same CDR3. The rearrangement uses TRBV5-1 and TRBJ1-1, with no clear D. Trimming pared 0 bases from V and 1 base from J, leaving 7 bases between. CDR1 and CDR2 (germline): SGHRS, YFSETQ. The CDR3 is made up of 14 amino acids. The CDR3, as DNA: TGCGCCAGCAGCTTGGGTCCAGGGAACACTGAAGCTTTCTTT. Its protein product is CASSLGPGNTEAFF.

CDR3: CASSFRTSVPQETQYF. Here the CDR3 DNA reads TGTGCCAGCAGTTTTAGGACTAGCGTCCCCCAAGAGACCCAGTACTTC. The V call is TRBV27, the J call TRBJ2-5; TRBD2 aligns across 9 bases. Germline trimming cut 3 bases from V and 1 base from J; bases unmatched to any gene: 6. This CDR3 has 16 residues. CDR1 is MNHEY, CDR2 SMNVEV, per germline (reference sequence).

V usage is TRBV5-6 and J usage is TRBJ1-1; the D gene is possibly TRBD1 (5 bases). The ends were cut back, 5 bases at V and 1 base at J, with 12 bases in the middle. There are 14 residues in the CDR3. CDR1 SGHDT and CDR2 YYEEEE come from the germline V gene. CDR3 DNA: TGTGCCAGCAGGATTCTAGGGGCGAACACTGAAGCTTTCTTT. Translated: CASRILGANTEAFF.

The chain recombines TRBV30 with TRBJ1-2; possibly TRBD1 for D (6 bases). CDR1 GTSNPN and CDR2 SVGIG come from the germline V gene (reference sequence). CDR3 size: 12 residues. Trimming pared 1 base from V and 5 bases from J, leaving 8 bases between. DNA of the CDR3: TGTGCCTGGAGTGGGCAGGGGTATGGCTACACCTTC. It encodes CAWSGQGYGYTF.

V is TRBV7-9 and J is TRBJ2-5, with D possibly matching TRBD2 (6 bases). V shed 5 bases and J shed 5 bases, with 21 bases lying between them. There are 16 residues in the CDR3. Germline V lookup: CDR1 SEHNR, CDR2 FQNEAQ (reference sequence). DNA of the CDR3: TGTGCCAGCAGCCTGGCGGGGACCGGGCTGGGGGAGACCCAGTACTTC. Translation: CASSLAGTGLGETQYF.

V and J are TRBV2 and TRBJ2-1; TRBD2 aligns across 9 bases. V lost 4 bases to trimming and J lost 8 bases; unmatched junction nucleotides: 9. Per germline, CDR1 SNHLY and CDR2 FYNNEI. This CDR3 is 15 amino acids long. The CDR3 spells CASSAGLARADEQFF. The DNA for the CDR3 is TGTGCCAGCAGTGCGGGACTAGCCAGAGCCGATGAGCAGTTCTTC.

This rearrangement joins TRBV5-1 to TRBJ2-3; TRBD1 matches 12 bases. The germline CDR1 and CDR2 sequences are SGHRS and YFSETQ. The CDR3 runs to 16 residues. V lost 4 bases, J lost 6 bases, and 9 bases stayed unmatched. The DNA of the CDR3 is TGCGCCAGCAGCCCAGGGGACAGGGGGCACGCGGATACGCAGTATTTT. Protein product: CASSPGDRGHADTQYF.

This clone was seen only a few times. V and J are TRBV28 and TRBJ1-1; tentatively, D is TRBD1 (5 bases). The CDR3 contains 11 residues. Germline-derived CDR1 and CDR2 are MDHEN and SYDVKM. Trimming took 6 bases from V and 7 from J, leaving 9 bases between them. The CDR3 nucleotides are TGTGCCAGCAGCTTGGGGCTTGAAGCTTTCTTT. It specifies CASSLGLEAFF.

This clone has only a few counts. The V gene is TRBV10-3, the J gene TRBJ1-5, with D perhaps TRBD1 (6 bases). Germline loops: CDR1 ENHRY, CDR2 SYGVKD. This CDR3 has 14 residues. V was pared by 4 bases and J by 4 bases, with 11 bases between. The CDR3 sequence: CAISVSGDNQPQHF. CDR3 sequence (DNA): TGTGCCATCAGTGTTTCAGGGGATAATCAGCCCCAGCATTTT.

The chain combines TRBV11-2 with TRBJ2-7; D not resolved. CDR1 SGHAT and CDR2 FQNNGV come from the germline V gene. The CDR3 is 12 residues long. V shed 2 bases and J shed 6 bases, with 8 bases lying between them. In nucleotides, the CDR3 is TGTGCCAGCAGCTTATCGGGTCCCGAGCAGTACTTC. Protein: CASSLSGPEQYF. The variable domain in full, with the rest retrieved from reference TRBV11-2 and TRBJ2-7, is EAGVAQSPRYKIIEKRQSVAFWCNPISGHATLYWYQQILGQGPKLLIQFQNNGVVDDSQLPKDRFSAERLKGVDSTLKIQPAKLEDSAVYLCASSLSGPEQYFGPGTRLTVT.

There are a few counts of this clone. J is TRBJ2-1 and V is TRBV6-1; possible D gene TRBD1, 5 bases. The germline CDR1 and CDR2 sequences are MNHNS and SASEGT. V lost 6 bases to trimming and J lost 9 bases, with 9 bases between them. The CDR3 has 11 residues. CDR3 in amino acids: CASRKGFEQFF. CDR3 coding DNA: TGTGCCAGCAGGAAGGGGTTTGAGCAGTTCTTC.

The genes are TRBV4-1 and TRBJ2-4; 13 bases align to TRBD2. The CDR3 covers 19 residues. Germline trimming cut 0 bases from V and 2 bases from J; bases unmatched to any gene: 7. Looked up from germline, CDR1 is MGHRA and CDR2 is YSYEKL. CDR3 DNA sequence: TGCGCCAGCAGCCAAGAAACTAGCGGGGGGGAAATATCCAAAAACATTCAGTACTTC. Translated: CASSQETSGGEISKNIQYF.

The gene calls are TRBV18 and TRBJ2-3; D not certain. The V end was cut by 5 bases, the J end by 0 bases, with 6 bases between. The CDR3 has 13 amino acids. Germline V gene sequence: CDR1 KGHSH, CDR2 LQKENI. CDR3 amino acids: CASSSTSTDTQYF. Written as DNA, the CDR3 is TGTGCCAGCTCATCCACTAGCACAGATACGCAGTATTTT.

This clone was found a few times. Sequence at one end of the junction differs from germline and may be a read error. This chain links TRBV5-1 with TRBJ2-6, with D perhaps matching TRBD1 (5 bases). The CDR3 consists of 14 residues. Germline CDR1 and CDR2: SGHRS and YFSETQ. The CDR3 protein is CASSSPSGANVPTF. Written as DNA, the CDR3 is TGCGCCAGCAGCTCTCCTTCTGGGGCCAACGTCCCGACTTTC.